The 18 T cell receptor beta chains below come from one sample, sequenced in a study of early T cells in non-severe SARS-CoV-2 infection. Each CDR3 protein is one row after TCRdb ran MiXCR on the 5' RACE reads. The sample carries 75,000 to 90,000 distinct CDR3 sequences, roughly 13% recorded once. Source material: whole blood. These receptors came from an adult who was a healthcare worker with PCR-confirmed SARS-CoV-2 infection or an uninfected control (not recorded which).

This clonotype was counted many times. The chain uses TRBV18 and TRBJ2-7, with no clear D. Trimming took 2 bases from V and 5 from J, leaving 13 bases between them. The CDR3 sequence is 14 residues long. Germline V CDR1 and CDR2: KGHSH, LQKENI. The CDR3 DNA sequence: TGTGCCAGCTCACCATCCGGGCAGAGCCACGAGCAGTACTTC. Translated, it gives CASSPSGQSHEQYF.

This chain uses TRBV6-5 with TRBJ1-1, with D uncertain. This CDR3 comprises 15 residues. CDR1 MNHEY and CDR2 SVGAGI come from the germline V gene. Trimming removed 5 bases at V and 1 base at J, with 14 bases between. The CDR3 nucleotides are TGTGCCAGCAGTCCTCGGCCCTTATCGAACACTGAAGCTTTCTTT. Translated: CASSPRPLSNTEAFF.

The rearrangement uses TRBV28 and TRBJ1-1; D possibly corresponds to TRBD1 (5 bases). The CDR3 is 15 residues long. From germline, CDR1 is MDHEN and CDR2 SYDVKM. Trimming shortened V by 3 bases and J by 4 bases, and 15 bases separated the two germline ends. Here the CDR3 DNA reads TGTGCCAGCAGTTTTCCCTCCCGGGACCTCACTGAAGCTTTCTTT. It translates to CASSFPSRDLTEAFF.

There are many counts of this clonotype. The J gene is TRBJ1-4, the V gene TRBV11-2; maybe TRBD1 (5 bases). The germline V and J ends were trimmed by 3 bases and 4 bases, with 9 bases remaining between them. The length of the CDR3 is 14 residues. The germline gives CDR1 SGHAT, CDR2 FQNNGV. As DNA, the CDR3 is TGTGCCAGCAGCTTGGGGGGGAATAATGAAAAACTGTTTTTT. This sequence encodes CASSLGGNNEKLFF. Full variable domain (outside the CDR3, taken from reference TRBV11-2 and TRBJ1-4): EAGVAQSPRYKIIEKRQSVAFWCNPISGHATLYWYQQILGQGPKLLIQFQNNGVVDDSQLPKDRFSAERLKGVDSTLKIQPAKLEDSAVYLCASSLGGNNEKLFFGSGTQLSVL.

By proportion, this clonotype is medium-sized. The chain employs TRBV29-1 and TRBJ2-6; unclear D gene. V was pared by 3 bases and J by 0 bases, with 0 bases between. This CDR3 has 12 residues. CDR1 is SQVTM, CDR2 ANQGSEA, per germline. This CDR3 is CSVDSGANVLTF. DNA of the CDR3: TGCAGCGTTGACTCTGGGGCCAACGTCCTGACTTTC. Filled out from reference TRBV29-1 and TRBJ2-6, the complete variable domain reads SAVISQKPSRDICQRGTSLTIQCQVDSQVTMMFWYRQQPGQSLTLIATANQGSEATYESGFVIDKFPISRPNLTFSTLTVSNMSPEDSSIYLCSVDSGANVLTFGAGSRLTVL.

Ten or more counts support this clonotype. The genes are TRBV7-2 and TRBJ2-3; a possible D gene is TRBD1 (5 bases). The V gene's germline CDR1 is SGHTA and CDR2 FQGNSA. This CDR3 has 12 amino acids. V gave up 5 bases and J gave up 9 bases, with 12 bases separating them. The CDR3 here is CASSRSGYTQYF. The CDR3 DNA follows: TGTGCCAGCAGCCGATCAGGGTACACGCAGTATTTT.

This clonotype was seen more than once but under ten times. The rearrangement uses TRBV20-1 and TRBJ2-3; D is uncertain. V gave up 5 bases and J gave up 1 base, with 19 bases separating them. This CDR3 region has 16 residues. Germline V lookup: CDR1 DFQATT, CDR2 SNEGSKA (reference sequence). CDR3 region: CSALSVWGSGTDTQYF. CDR3 bases: TGCAGTGCTCTATCCGTCTGGGGATCAGGCACAGATACGCAGTATTTT.

This clonotype was recorded at least ten times. The chain carries TRBV7-6 and TRBJ1-4, with a tentative D call TRBD1 (5 bases). Trimming shortened V by 2 bases and J by 7 bases, and 11 bases separated the two germline ends. From germline, CDR1 is SGHVS and CDR2 FNYEAQ. The CDR3 sequence is 14 residues long. CDR3 in amino acids: CASSLQGGGEKLFF. In DNA, the CDR3 is TGTGCCAGCAGCTTACAGGGAGGTGGTGAAAAACTGTTTTTT.

The genes are TRBV7-2 and TRBJ2-7; TRBD2 matches at 7 bases. From germline, CDR1 is SGHTA and CDR2 FQGNSA. V shed 5 bases and J 2 bases; nucleotides not matched to a gene: 12. The CDR3 extends over 16 amino acids. The CDR3 sequence is CASSPSTRGRAYEQYF. The DNA for the CDR3 is TGTGCCAGCAGCCCTTCAACGAGAGGGAGGGCCTACGAGCAGTACTTC.

This clonotype was seen repeatedly, ten times or more. The chain uses TRBV27 and TRBJ2-7; D unresolved. This CDR3 comprises 11 residues. Germline V gives CDR1 MNHEY, CDR2 SMNVEV (reference sequence). Deletions cut 6 bases from V and 6 bases from J, with 9 bases between. The CDR3 DNA follows: TGTGCCAGCAGGGGTCTAGGCGAGCAGTACTTC. It translates to CASRGLGEQYF.

The V and J genes are TRBV18 and TRBJ2-3; maybe TRBD2 (6 bases). Germline CDR1 is KGHSH and CDR2 is LQKENI. The CDR3 covers 15 residues. V was cut by 1 base and J by 2 bases, with 10 bases left in between. CDR3: CASSPLGGNTDTQYF. CDR3 bases: TGTGCCAGCTCACCACTAGGCGGGAACACAGATACGCAGTATTTT.

This clonotype has more than one count but fewer than ten. The chain combines TRBV12-3 or TRBV12-4 with TRBJ2-7; 7 bases map to TRBD2. V lost 1 base, J lost 3 bases, and 3 bases stayed unmatched. This CDR3 has 14 amino acids. The CDR3, as DNA: TGTGCCAGCAGTTTAGAATGGACTAGCTACGAGCAGTACTTC. Protein product: CASSLEWTSYEQYF.

This clonotype was seen at least ten times. This chain links TRBV2 with TRBJ2-7; maybe TRBD1 (5 bases). Deletions cut 4 bases from V and 5 bases from J, with 15 bases between. The CDR3 has 14 amino acids. Germline CDR1 reads SNHLY; CDR2 reads FYNNEI. DNA for the CDR3: TGTGCCAGCAGTGGCAGGGTTATCGCGGACGAGCAGTACTTC. This encodes CASSGRVIADEQYF. The full variable domain, completed using reference TRBV2 and TRBJ2-7, is EPEVTQTPSHQVTQMGQEVILRCVPISNHLYFYWYRQILGQKVEFLVSFYNNEISEKSEIFDDQFSVERPDGSNFTLKIRSTKLEDSAMYFCASSGRVIADEQYFGPGTRLTVT.

This clonotype came up many times. The rearrangement uses TRBV6-2 or TRBV6-3 and TRBJ1-3, with no clear D. Looked up from germline, CDR1 is MNHEY and CDR2 is SVGEGT. CDR3 length equals 14 residues. Trimming removed 5 bases at V and 6 bases at J, with 14 bases between. This chain's CDR3 is CASSPGISENTIYF. CDR3 nucleotides: TGTGCCAGCAGTCCCGGGATATCCGAAAACACCATATATTTT.

The chain uses TRBV4-3 and TRBJ2-1, with D perhaps TRBD1 (6 bases). The CDR3 has 16 amino acids. V shed 4 bases and J shed 0 bases, with 13 bases lying between them. The V gene's germline CDR1 is LGHNA and CDR2 YSLEER. CDR3 DNA: TGCGCCAGCAGCCGCAGGGGCCGTATCTCCTACAATGAGCAGTTCTTC. It yields the protein CASSRRGRISYNEQFF.

The chain joins TRBV5-1 to TRBJ2-7; TRBD1 might be the D (5 bases). This CDR3 spans 15 amino acids. The germline V and J ends were trimmed by 2 bases and 4 bases, with 16 bases remaining between them. The V gene's germline CDR1 is SGHRS and CDR2 YFSETQ. The CDR3: CASSLDRQTTYEQYF. In DNA form, the CDR3 reads TGCGCCAGCAGCTTAGATCGACAGACAACATACGAGCAGTACTTC.

J is TRBJ1-2 and V is TRBV7-9, with a possible D match to TRBD1 (5 bases). Germline V gives CDR1 SEHNR, CDR2 FQNEAQ (reference sequence). There are 15 residues in the CDR3. Between the trimmed V and J ends, which lost 0 bases and 2 bases, there was a span of 10 bases. The CDR3 nucleotides read TGTGCCAGCAGCTTAGCGAGAGGGGCGAACTATGGCTACACCTTC. The encoded protein is CASSLARGANYGYTF.

This clonotype was found many times. The chain couples TRBV5-4 to TRBJ1-4; tentative D call: TRBD1 (6 bases). The CDR3 consists of 16 residues. V lost 2 bases and J 7 bases, leaving 18 bases between the germline ends. Germline CDR1 reads SGHNT; CDR2 reads YYREEE (reference sequence). The CDR3 DNA sequence: TGTGCCAGCAGCTTTGGGGTTCAGGGGCGCTTTGAAAAACTGTTTTTT. This gives the protein CASSFGVQGRFEKLFF.